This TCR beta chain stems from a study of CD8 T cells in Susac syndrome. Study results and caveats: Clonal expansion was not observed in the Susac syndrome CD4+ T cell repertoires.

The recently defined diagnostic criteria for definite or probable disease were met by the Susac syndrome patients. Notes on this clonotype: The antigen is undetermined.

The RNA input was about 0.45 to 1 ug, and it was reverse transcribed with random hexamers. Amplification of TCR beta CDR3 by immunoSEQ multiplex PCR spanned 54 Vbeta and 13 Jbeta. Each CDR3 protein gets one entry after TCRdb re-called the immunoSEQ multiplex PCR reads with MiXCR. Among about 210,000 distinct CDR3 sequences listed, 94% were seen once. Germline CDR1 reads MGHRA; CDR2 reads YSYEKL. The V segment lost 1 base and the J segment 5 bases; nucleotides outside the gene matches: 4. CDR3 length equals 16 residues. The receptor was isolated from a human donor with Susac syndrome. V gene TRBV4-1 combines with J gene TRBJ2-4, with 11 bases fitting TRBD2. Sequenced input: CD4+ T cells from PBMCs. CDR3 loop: CASSQGATSGENIQYF. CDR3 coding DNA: TGCGCCAGCAGCCAAGGAGCGACTAGCGGGGAAAACATTCAGTACTTC.